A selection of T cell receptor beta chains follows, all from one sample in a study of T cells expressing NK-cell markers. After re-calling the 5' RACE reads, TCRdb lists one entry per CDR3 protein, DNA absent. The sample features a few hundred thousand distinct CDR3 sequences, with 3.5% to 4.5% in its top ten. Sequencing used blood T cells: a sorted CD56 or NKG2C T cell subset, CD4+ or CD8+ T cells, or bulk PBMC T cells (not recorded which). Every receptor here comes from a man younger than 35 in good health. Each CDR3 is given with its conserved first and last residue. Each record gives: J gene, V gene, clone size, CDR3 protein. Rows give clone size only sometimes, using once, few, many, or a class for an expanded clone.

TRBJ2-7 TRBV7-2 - CASSPSASGTYEQYF
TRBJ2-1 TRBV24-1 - CATSSTGGRVYNEQFF
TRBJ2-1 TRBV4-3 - CASSQVGPRQGNNEQFF
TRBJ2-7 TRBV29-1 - CSVRGVGEQYF
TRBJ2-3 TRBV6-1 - CASTPTSGRADTQYF
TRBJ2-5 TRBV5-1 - CASSLRVDSETQYF
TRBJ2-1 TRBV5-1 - CASSLWGSASYNEQFF
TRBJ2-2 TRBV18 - CASSPRTDRRNTGELFF
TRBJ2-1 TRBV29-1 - CSVDETSGFYNEQFF
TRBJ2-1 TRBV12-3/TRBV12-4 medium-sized CASSPSGLLGEQFF
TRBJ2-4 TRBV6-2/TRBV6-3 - CASSPVTSGRDQYF
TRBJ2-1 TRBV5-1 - CASSLVMPRGEQFF
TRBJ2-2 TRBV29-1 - CSVVGADNTGELFF
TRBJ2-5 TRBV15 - CATTPDSEETQYF
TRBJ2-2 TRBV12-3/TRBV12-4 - CASRKVGTTNTGELFF
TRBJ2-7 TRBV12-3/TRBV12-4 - CASSFKLNGGRGSYEQYF
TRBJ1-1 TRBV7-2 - CASSYQGAYTEAFF
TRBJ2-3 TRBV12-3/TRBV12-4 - CASRGSLEDTDTQYF
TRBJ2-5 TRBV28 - CASRGLGLAGGVQYF
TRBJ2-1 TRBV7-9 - CASSFGQAAYNEQFF
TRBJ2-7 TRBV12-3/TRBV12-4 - CASSLGGTGNYEQYF
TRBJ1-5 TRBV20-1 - CSASPKAGQPQHF
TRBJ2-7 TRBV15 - CATSSRQGRYEQYF
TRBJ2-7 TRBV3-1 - CASSYTGVVDEQYF
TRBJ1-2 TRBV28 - CAITLGTGGYGYTF
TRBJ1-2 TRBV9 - CASSVDSLNYGYTF
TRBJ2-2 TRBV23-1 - CASRPGTEALENTGELFF
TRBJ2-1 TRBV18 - CASSPILGDEQFF
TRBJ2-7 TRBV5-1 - CASSSQGARSSYEQYF
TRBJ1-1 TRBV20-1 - CSAKLGQGNTEAFF
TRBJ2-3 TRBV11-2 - CASSPDRASTDTQYF
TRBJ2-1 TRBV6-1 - CASREAGGTGNEQFF
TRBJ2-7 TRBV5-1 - CASSLVGLGDTLREQYF
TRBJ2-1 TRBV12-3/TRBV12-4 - CASSLGLLAVDNEQFF
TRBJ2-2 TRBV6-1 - CASRTSGSGTGELFF
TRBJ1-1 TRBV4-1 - CASSHPKGTDTEAFF
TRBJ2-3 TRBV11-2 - CASSQLRGTQYF